Listed below are T cell receptor beta chains from one sample, sequenced in a study of identical twins. TCRdb re-derived calls from the 5' RACE reads in MiXCR, one entry per CDR3 protein. The table has fewer than 250,000 distinct CDR3 sequences, more than 6.5% seen once. The same data also went into a second study, on yellow fever vaccine responses in identical twins.

The sample comprised memory (CD45RO+) T cells sorted from blood. The receptor source for this set is a woman between 18 and 29 years old in good health. CDR3s include the opening cysteine and the closing phenylalanine or tryptophan. Each record gives: J gene, clone size, V gene, CDR3 protein. Expanded clones are given a class, and other clones once, few, many or no size at all.

j_call: TRBJ2-3
clone_size: few
v_call: TRBV20-1
cdr3_aa: CSIALGREGRADTQYF

j_call: TRBJ1-6
clone_size: -
v_call: TRBV11-2
cdr3_aa: CASSLGWEGSSYNSPLHF

j_call: TRBJ2-3
clone_size: -
v_call: TRBV6-4
cdr3_aa: CASSDSVTGTNTQYF

j_call: TRBJ2-7
clone_size: once
v_call: TRBV2
cdr3_aa: CASRDLYEQYF

j_call: TRBJ2-5
clone_size: many
v_call: TRBV24-1
cdr3_aa: CATSDAGQGQETQYF

j_call: TRBJ1-6
clone_size: few
v_call: TRBV6-4
cdr3_aa: CASREQATSSPLHF

j_call: TRBJ2-1
clone_size: few
v_call: TRBV2
cdr3_aa: CASSEGEGAYNEQFF

j_call: TRBJ2-7
clone_size: many
v_call: TRBV10-3
cdr3_aa: CAIRDSSYEQYF

j_call: TRBJ2-1
clone_size: medium-sized
v_call: TRBV5-1
cdr3_aa: CASSQGSSYNEQFF

j_call: TRBJ2-1
clone_size: -
v_call: TRBV9
cdr3_aa: CASSVGEQFF

j_call: TRBJ2-7
clone_size: -
v_call: TRBV6-5
cdr3_aa: CASSSPGQGHEQYF

j_call: TRBJ2-1
clone_size: -
v_call: TRBV11-2
cdr3_aa: CASSSSAGQGANEQFF

j_call: TRBJ2-1
clone_size: -
v_call: TRBV9
cdr3_aa: CASSVFSGDYNEQFF

j_call: TRBJ2-1
clone_size: few
v_call: TRBV10-3
cdr3_aa: CAIRDNYNEQFF

j_call: TRBJ2-7
clone_size: few
v_call: TRBV6-5
cdr3_aa: CATVKGTYEQYF

j_call: TRBJ2-3
clone_size: few
v_call: TRBV2
cdr3_aa: CASRAGTSADTQYF

j_call: TRBJ2-3
clone_size: few
v_call: TRBV6-5
cdr3_aa: CASSYSKLAGSTDTQYF

j_call: TRBJ1-5
clone_size: many
v_call: TRBV7-2
cdr3_aa: CASSKQENQPQHF

j_call: TRBJ2-7
clone_size: few
v_call: TRBV14
cdr3_aa: CASSPLAGDGSYEQYF

j_call: TRBJ2-1
clone_size: -
v_call: TRBV6-2/TRBV6-3
cdr3_aa: CASNYDSGYNEQFF

j_call: TRBJ2-1
clone_size: -
v_call: TRBV27
cdr3_aa: CASSSGRRYNEQFF

j_call: TRBJ2-1
clone_size: many
v_call: TRBV7-2
cdr3_aa: CASSLAARNEQFF

j_call: TRBJ1-5
clone_size: few
v_call: TRBV5-1
cdr3_aa: CASSLSGGDSNQPQHF

j_call: TRBJ2-1
clone_size: -
v_call: TRBV11-3
cdr3_aa: CASSTGTSGGSYNEQFF

j_call: TRBJ2-3
clone_size: -
v_call: TRBV11-2
cdr3_aa: CASSPGTGKGGTDTQYF

j_call: TRBJ2-3
clone_size: -
v_call: TRBV20-1
cdr3_aa: CSATGRRGRTESTDTQYF

j_call: TRBJ2-5
clone_size: -
v_call: TRBV3-1
cdr3_aa: CASSQDSGTSIFAQYF

j_call: TRBJ2-3
clone_size: -
v_call: TRBV6-4
cdr3_aa: CASSDKSGGHTDTQYF

j_call: TRBJ2-4
clone_size: medium-sized
v_call: TRBV7-9
cdr3_aa: CASSLAGPGAKNIQYF

j_call: TRBJ2-2
clone_size: few
v_call: TRBV20-1
cdr3_aa: CSAGRTGANTGELFF

j_call: TRBJ2-1
clone_size: -
v_call: TRBV5-8
cdr3_aa: CASSSPGNDEQFF

j_call: TRBJ2-4
clone_size: -
v_call: TRBV5-1
cdr3_aa: CASSLEGGSLAKNIQYF

j_call: TRBJ2-1
clone_size: few
v_call: TRBV19
cdr3_aa: CASSGTEYNEQFF

j_call: TRBJ2-3
clone_size: few
v_call: TRBV20-1
cdr3_aa: CSARDIEGGTDTDTQYF

j_call: TRBJ2-7
clone_size: few
v_call: TRBV5-5
cdr3_aa: CASSGGGRAYEQYF

j_call: TRBJ2-7
clone_size: few
v_call: TRBV29-1
cdr3_aa: CSGGSSYEQYF

j_call: TRBJ1-2
clone_size: few
v_call: TRBV20-1
cdr3_aa: CSAKGTSNYGYTF

j_call: TRBJ1-1
clone_size: -
v_call: TRBV6-2/TRBV6-3
cdr3_aa: CASSPDRGTAFF

j_call: TRBJ2-7
clone_size: many
v_call: TRBV7-2
cdr3_aa: CASSLDGTGTGYEQYF

j_call: TRBJ2-2
clone_size: few
v_call: TRBV6-2/TRBV6-3
cdr3_aa: CASSLVESHTGELFF

j_call: TRBJ2-3
clone_size: -
v_call: TRBV9
cdr3_aa: CASSAGDRVTDTQYF

j_call: TRBJ2-2
clone_size: -
v_call: TRBV20-1
cdr3_aa: CSARSSDTGELFF

j_call: TRBJ2-3
clone_size: many
v_call: TRBV29-1
cdr3_aa: CSATGVQGSTDTQYF

j_call: TRBJ2-5
clone_size: many
v_call: TRBV12-3/TRBV12-4
cdr3_aa: CASSLAAGQQETQYF

j_call: TRBJ2-1
clone_size: few
v_call: TRBV11-2
cdr3_aa: CASSLGQGRGGVSSYNEQFF

j_call: TRBJ2-1
clone_size: -
v_call: TRBV20-1
cdr3_aa: CSAQVPGVSLTVLLDEQFF

j_call: TRBJ2-1
clone_size: many
v_call: TRBV7-8
cdr3_aa: CASSHPGGLVRNEQFF

j_call: TRBJ2-5
clone_size: many
v_call: TRBV4-2
cdr3_aa: CASSQTGTSKETQYF

j_call: TRBJ2-2
clone_size: few
v_call: TRBV6-2/TRBV6-3
cdr3_aa: CASSPPGTINTGELFF

j_call: TRBJ2-7
clone_size: many
v_call: TRBV20-1
cdr3_aa: CSARGLAVIYEQYF

j_call: TRBJ1-6
clone_size: -
v_call: TRBV9
cdr3_aa: CASSVVQGSPLHF

j_call: TRBJ1-5
clone_size: -
v_call: TRBV20-1
cdr3_aa: CSASRSSNQPQHF